This T cell receptor (beta chain) is from a study of T cell changes during pregnancy in multiple sclerosis. The method was immunoSEQ multiplex PCR; TCRdb's version includes in-frame clones alone and lacks a portion of them. Here the sample spans 50,000 to 70,000 clones, just under 95% being singletons. Germline assignment: CDR1 MNHEY and CDR2 SVGAGI. J lost 5 bases, V lost 2 bases, and 5 bases had no gene match. This CDR3 contains 14 residues. The rearrangement uses TRBV6-5 and TRBJ1-1, with 7 bases that match TRBD1. This material consisted of peripheral blood, taken in the second trimester of pregnancy. This clonotype was obtained from a female donor with multiple sclerosis, enrolled in a pregnancy study. The CDR3 DNA is TGTGCCAGCAGTTACCGGACAGGTTTTACTGAAGCTTTCTTT. Translation gives CASSYRTGFTEAFF.